The following is a T cell receptor (beta chain) sequence with its context. What antigen it recognizes has not been identified. Base qualities are not provided; no much larger clone lies one nucleotide away. Inclusive of the bounding cysteine and phenylalanine, the CDR3 is 16 residues long. Only CDR3 DNA remains: 48 bases, in frame from the first base. The germline ends are 14 bases apart after V is trimmed by 4 bases and J by 2 bases. CDR1 and CDR2 (SGHAT, FQNNGV) derive from the germline V gene. The CDR3 regions of human TCRbeta chains were subjected to immunosequencing. In the original analysis: TCRs in the repertoires were matched against a reference library of SARS-CoV-2-specific TCRs that had been generated with the MIRA antigen-specificity platform. Breadth was defined as the fraction of unique TCRs that were SARS-CoV-2-associated. Depth was defined as the fraction of total T cells that were SARS-CoV-2-associated. Using the MIRA data, each spike-specific TCR was mapped to the spike region that the TCR reacts to and placed in a CD4 or CD8 class. Log10-transformed breadth and depth values were compared by one-way ANOVA with Sidak's multiple comparisons tests. In its TCRdb copy, this immuneACCESS table keeps in-frame sequences only and misses some clones. Where compared with another copy, unresolved V genes explain less than half of these, and the others have no known cause. That table gives V, J and clone size, and the DNA gave D and trimming. The sample table records about 130,000 clones; about 87% of these occur just once. The top ten clones comprise about 4.7% of the sample.

The data derive from a study of T cell responses to AZD1222 COVID-19 vaccine (dated by TCRdb to the early 2020s). For the wider study: AZD1222 recipients whose second dose came at about 4 weeks and those whose second dose came at about 12 weeks were combined into one group, since spike-specific TCR depth and breadth did not differ between the two schedules. TCR sequencing was performed for roughly 250 trial participants, of whom about 200 were given two doses of AZD1222 and approximately 26 were given two doses of MenACWY control vaccine. Trial participants were enrolled by age into subgroups of 18-55, 56-69 and 70-plus years, and around 150, 28 and 57 TCR-sequenced participants, respectively, were included in these subgroups. The paper as a whole reports these results and caveats: Conclusions about previously exposed vaccinees were limited because only six AZD1222 recipients were SARS-CoV-2 seropositive at baseline. Most participants were white British and females outnumbered males, and the authors suggested that clonal diversity may have been underestimated. Reportedly, close to half of the unique spike-specific TCRs recognized epitopes lying outside the regions that are mutated in the B.1.351 and B.1.1.7 variants. In the small 56-69-year group, the increase in depth fell short of significance, most likely because of low power. The whole spike protein was spanned by vaccine-associated CD4 TCRs, and dominant responses were seen in regions 160-218 and 743-854. A significant rise in spike-specific TCR breadth and depth was observed after two AZD1222 doses relative to day 0 and relative to MenACWY recipients. Because no samples from the day 14 peak response were available, repertoires could be characterized only after the peak T cell response.

The sample's time point label is to be understood as: baseline before first vaccination. Vaccinee samples were obtained from the UK trials COV001 and COV002, which included a single-blind randomized controlled phase 2/3 trial of AZD1222 (ChAdOx1 nCoV-19) in healthy adults. For TCRbeta chain sequencing, PBMC samples were collected from trial participants at day 0 and at day 28 after the second dose. Sequencing was performed on peripheral blood, taken on day 0 of AZD1222 vaccination. The chain was built from TRBV11-2 and TRBJ2-2; the D gene is unclear. The sequence was obtained from an adult in good health. At the DNA level, the sequence is TGTGCCAGCAGCTCCCCCCGGACGGCTAACACCGGGGAGCTGTTTTTT. This codes for CASSSPRTANTGELFF.